The 28 T cell receptor beta chains presented below share a single source sample, sequenced in a study of blood T cell repertoires in COVID-19. Repertoires were generated with immunoSEQ multiplex PCR, while TCRdb's copy carries only in-frame clones and drops some. The data contain tens of thousands of clones, approximately 89% of them singletons. The sequenced sample was peripheral blood. These receptors originate from a human donor in a cohort sampled during active COVID-19.

CDR3 region: CASSQGRNIQYF. CDR3 in DNA: TGTGCCAGCAGCCAGGGGAGAAACATTCAGTACTTC. V gene TRBV3-1 (or the pseudogene TRBV3-2) combines with J gene TRBJ2-4, with D tentatively TRBD2 (5 bases). The CDR3 contains 12 residues. The germline gives CDR1 LGHDT, CDR2 YNNKEL (reference sequence). Trimming took off 3 bases at V and 6 bases at J, with 6 bases between the two ends.

V gene TRBV9 combines with J gene TRBJ1-2; 9 positions match TRBD1. CDR3 length equals 14 residues. CDR1 and CDR2 (germline): SGDLS, YYNGEE. The V and J ends lost 2 bases and 1 base, in that order; junction bases with no gene match: 0. The chain's CDR3 is CASSVGQGNYGYTF. CDR3 DNA sequence: TGTGCCAGCAGCGTGGGACAGGGTAACTATGGCTACACCTTC.

The V and J genes are TRBV4-2 and TRBJ2-7, with a tentative D call TRBD1 (6 bases). This CDR3 is 13 amino acids long. Germline CDR1 is LGHNA and CDR2 is YNFKEQ. With 6 bases removed from V and 2 bases from J, the gap between germline ends came to 11 bases. The CDR3 protein is CASRDSATYEQYF. The CDR3 bases are TGTGCCAGCAGGGACAGCGCGACCTACGAGCAGTACTTC.

The V and J genes are TRBV7-8 and TRBJ2-5, with D possibly being TRBD1 (6 bases). Per the germline V gene, CDR1 is SGHVS and CDR2 is FQNEAQ. V lost 5 bases and J 0 bases, leaving 16 bases between the germline ends. CDR3 length: 16 residues. CDR3 bases: TGTGCCAGCAGCACCGTGGGGCAGGGGTACCAAGAGACCCAGTACTTC. Translated, it gives CASSTVGQGYQETQYF.

The rearrangement uses TRBV6-6 and TRBJ2-2; possibly TRBD2 for D (5 bases). The CDR3 is 16 amino acids. The V end lost 2 bases, the J end lost 5 bases, and 15 bases lay between the germline ends. Looked up from germline, CDR1 is MNHNY and CDR2 is SVGAGI (reference sequence). CDR3 region: CASSYRGTVSTGELFF. Written as DNA, the CDR3 is TGTGCCAGCAGTTACCGGGGAACTGTTTCTACCGGGGAGCTGTTTTTT.

The CDR3 here is CASTRQEGNQPQHF. CDR3 coding DNA: TGTGCCAGTACCAGACAGGAGGGCAATCAGCCCCAGCATTTT. This chain joins TRBV19 and TRBJ1-5; tentative D call: TRBD1 (6 bases). Per germline, CDR1 LNHDA and CDR2 SQIVND (reference sequence). Trimming removed 7 bases at V and 2 bases at J, with 12 bases between. The CDR3 runs 14 residues.

This clone is a singleton in its sample. The chain links TRBV2 to TRBJ2-5, with D unclear. Germline-derived CDR1 and CDR2 are SNHLY and FYNNEI. V was trimmed by 8 bases and J by 2 bases, leaving 6 bases between them. The length of the CDR3 is 11 residues. DNA for the CDR3: TGTGCCAGCGTGCTACAAGAGACCCAGTACTTC. It yields the protein CASVLQETQYF. The full variable domain, in which reference TRBV2 and TRBJ2-5 provide the parts outside the CDR3, is EPEVTQTPSHQVTQMGQEVILRCVPISNHLYFYWYRQILGQKVEFLVSFYNNEISEKSEIFDDQFSVERPDGSNFTLKIRSTKLEDSAMYFCASVLQETQYFGPGTRLLVL.

V gene TRBV19 combines with J gene TRBJ2-3; 9 bases are a match to TRBD2. This CDR3 has 14 amino acids. V lost 7 bases and J lost 1; bases outside the gene matches: 3. Germline loops: CDR1 LNHDA, CDR2 SQIVND (reference sequence). The CDR3 DNA follows: TGTGCCAGTAAGAAGCGGGAGGGCACAGATACGCAGTATTTT. Translation: CASKKREGTDTQYF.

The chain carries TRBV27 and TRBJ2-2; 9 bases line up with TRBD2. With 8 bases clipped from V and 2 bases from J, the junction kept 9 bases outside the gene matches. This CDR3 spans 16 amino acids. CDR1 is MNHEY, CDR2 SMNVEV, per germline (reference sequence). Written as DNA, the CDR3 is TGTGCCAGCCGGAAGGTAGCGGGGGATAACACCGGGGAGCTGTTTTTT. This encodes CASRKVAGDNTGELFF.

The V gene is TRBV6-5, the J gene TRBJ1-1; 7 bases map to TRBD1. The germline V gene has CDR1 MNHEY and CDR2 SVGAGI. The CDR3 has 16 amino acids. Trimming removed 0 bases from V and 5 bases from J; junction bases left unmatched: 9. The CDR3 spells CASSYSIQGMGTEAFF. The CDR3 DNA sequence: TGTGCCAGCAGTTACTCGATACAGGGGATGGGGACTGAAGCTTTCTTT.

The chain employs TRBV7-9 and TRBJ1-2; the D gene is possibly TRBD1 (6 bases). There are 14 residues in the CDR3. Germline assignment: CDR1 SEHNR and CDR2 FQNEAQ (reference sequence). V dropped 3 bases and J dropped 6 bases, with 14 bases sitting between them. The CDR3 loop is CASSLSQGRNGYTF. CDR3 coding DNA: TGTGCCAGCAGCTTGTCACAGGGTAGAAATGGCTACACCTTC.

The chain uses TRBV7-9 and TRBJ1-4; D not certain. V shed 1 base and J shed 4 bases, with 4 bases lying between them. Germline CDR1 reads SEHNR; CDR2 reads FQNEAQ (reference sequence). This CDR3 has 13 amino acids. The CDR3 bases are TGTGCCAGCAGCTTAGAGCGTAATGAAAAACTGTTTTTT. The encoded protein is CASSLERNEKLFF. Looking up the rest from reference TRBV7-9 and TRBJ1-4 gives the full variable domain: DTGVSQNPRHKITKRGQNVTFRCDPISEHNRLYWYRQTLGQGPEFLTYFQNEAQLEKSRLLSDRFSAERPKGSFSTLEIQRTEQGDSAMYLCASSLERNEKLFFGSGTQLSVL.

This clone appeared once. The rearrangement links TRBV9 to TRBJ2-5; D is unclear. The germline CDR1 and CDR2 sequences are SGDLS and YYNGEE. The CDR3 loop spans 15 amino acids. V was trimmed by 0 bases and J by 5 bases, leaving 14 bases between them. CDR3 sequence (DNA): TGTGCCAGCAGCGTAGATGGGCAGATCCCCGAGACCCAGTACTTC. This codes for CASSVDGQIPETQYF. The full variable domain, rest sourced from reference TRBV9 and TRBJ2-5, is DSGVTQTPKHLITATGQRVTLRCSPRSGDLSVYWYQQSLDQGLQFLIQYYNGEERAKGNILERFSAQQFPDLHSELNLSSLELGDSALYFCASSVDGQIPETQYFGPGTRLLVL.

This clone was seen more than once but under ten times. The chain has TRBV10-3 and TRBJ2-7; D is possibly TRBD2 (6 bases). CDR1 ENHRY and CDR2 SYGVKD come from the germline V gene. Trimming took 7 bases from V and 3 from J, leaving 13 bases between them. The CDR3 has 13 amino acids. The CDR3 loop reads CAITGGKNYEQYF. The CDR3 DNA is TGTGCCATCACTGGAGGGAAGAACTACGAGCAGTACTTC.

The chain joins TRBV10-1 to TRBJ2-1; TRBD2 matches 10 bases. Germline V gives CDR1 WNHNN, CDR2 SYGVQD (reference sequence). The CDR3 is made up of 15 amino acids. The V segment lost 4 bases and the J segment 4 bases; nucleotides outside the gene matches: 4. Here the CDR3 DNA reads TGCGCCAGCAGTGGGGCTAGCGGGGGATACAATGAGCAGTTCTTC. It translates to CASSGASGGYNEQFF.

This chain links TRBV9 with TRBJ2-2; 9 bases are a match to TRBD1. The CDR3 is 19 amino acids. With V trimmed by 0 bases and J by 4 bases, 13 bases remained unmatched. The germline V gene encodes CDR1 SGDLS and CDR2 YYNGEE. The CDR3 is CASSVAPSPRTGVTGELFF. In nucleotides, the CDR3 is TGTGCCAGCAGCGTAGCTCCTTCGCCCCGGACAGGGGTCACCGGGGAGCTGTTTTTT.

This chain connects TRBV13 to TRBJ2-1; 7 nucleotides agree with TRBD2. The CDR3 runs to 15 residues. The V and J ends lost 5 bases and 5 bases, in that order; junction bases with no gene match: 9. Germline V gives CDR1 PRHDT, CDR2 FYEKMQ (reference sequence). The CDR3 reads CASSAQQAGNNEQFF. The CDR3 DNA reads TGTGCCAGCAGCGCTCAGCAAGCGGGGAACAATGAGCAGTTCTTC.

This clone was counted once. The chain combines TRBV3-1 (or the pseudogene TRBV3-2) with TRBJ2-7, with 10 bases identical to TRBD1. The CDR3 extends over 16 amino acids. V gave up 0 bases and J gave up 3 bases; unmatched junction bases: 5. The germline V gene has CDR1 LGHDT and CDR2 YNNKEL (reference sequence). Here the CDR3 reads CASSQESTGGIYEQYF. CDR3 nucleotide sequence: TGTGCCAGCAGCCAAGAGTCGACAGGGGGCATCTACGAGCAGTACTTC.

The genes are TRBV6-5 and TRBJ1-1, with D unresolved. The germline gives CDR1 MNHEY, CDR2 SVGAGI. CDR3 length: 15 residues. Trimming took 5 bases from V and 2 from J, leaving 15 bases between them. Here the CDR3 DNA reads TGTGCCAGCAGTCGCGGCCAGTTTTATAACACTGAAGCTTTCTTT. As protein: CASSRGQFYNTEAFF.

The genes are TRBV7-2 and TRBJ2-3; 12 nucleotides line up with TRBD2. Germline CDR1 is SGHTA and CDR2 is FQGNSA. The CDR3 is 16 residues long. V shed 5 bases, J shed 4 bases, and the junction held 7 bases outside the gene matches. The CDR3 nucleotides are TGTGCCAGCAGCCATTCTAGCGGGGGGGGCCCAGATACGCAGTATTTT. This gives the protein CASSHSSGGGPDTQYF.

V and J are TRBV6-5 and TRBJ1-4; 7 positions match TRBD1. The V and J ends lost 2 bases and 9 bases, in that order; junction bases with no gene match: 12. The CDR3 totals 16 residues. Germline-derived CDR1 and CDR2 are MNHEY and SVGAGI. The CDR3 loop reads CASSYDDRVASKKLFF. The CDR3 DNA sequence: TGTGCCAGCAGTTACGATGACAGGGTCGCTTCAAAAAAACTGTTTTTT.

A single count supports this clone. The J gene is TRBJ2-3, the V gene TRBV2, with 8 nucleotides matching TRBD2. Germline V gives CDR1 SNHLY, CDR2 FYNNEI. The CDR3 has 14 amino acids. V trimming: 11 bases; J trimming: 0 bases; junction bases outside the gene matches: 7. The CDR3 is CASREGSSTDTQYF. CDR3 in DNA: TGTGCCTCCCGGGAGGGATCTAGCACAGATACGCAGTATTTT.

CDR3 amino acids: CSVEDSVGARHGYTF. CDR3 sequence (DNA): TGCAGCGTTGAGGATTCAGTGGGGGCGCGCCATGGCTACACCTTC. The chain employs TRBV29-1 and TRBJ1-2; possibly TRBD1 for D (6 bases). This CDR3 is 15 amino acids long. Trimming pared 3 bases from V and 6 bases from J, leaving 20 bases between. CDR1 and CDR2 from the germline V gene are SQVTM and ANQGSEA. The whole variable domain, filled in from reference TRBV29-1 and TRBJ1-2, reads SAVISQKPSRDICQRGTSLTIQCQVDSQVTMMFWYRQQPGQSLTLIATANQGSEATYESGFVIDKFPISRPNLTFSTLTVSNMSPEDSSIYLCSVEDSVGARHGYTFGSGTRLTVV.

The chain recombines TRBV5-1 with TRBJ2-5, with D possibly TRBD1 on 6 matching bases. Germline CDR1 and CDR2: SGHRS and YFSETQ. The CDR3 length is 14 residues. V dropped 0 bases and J dropped 3 bases, with 9 bases sitting between them. In nucleotides, the CDR3 is TGCGCCAGCAGCTTGGGGGCAGGGGAAGAGACCCAGTACTTC. Translation: CASSLGAGEETQYF.

The rearrangement joins TRBV6-2 or TRBV6-3 to TRBJ2-3; 8 positions match TRBD1. The trim removed 5 bases at V and 2 bases at J, leaving 6 bases unmatched. This CDR3 spans 15 amino acids. Per germline, CDR1 MNHEY and CDR2 SVGEGT. DNA for the CDR3: TGTGCCAGCAGTACCGGGACAGGTATCACAGATACGCAGTATTTT. Amino acid sequence: CASSTGTGITDTQYF.

To note about this clone: Other DNA variants within this sample encode the same CDR3. This chain uses TRBV7-9 with TRBJ1-2; D not certain. CDR1 and CDR2 from the germline V gene are SEHNR and FQNEAQ (reference sequence). The CDR3 runs to 13 residues. Trimming left V 5 bases short and J 4 bases short, with 11 bases between. The CDR3 DNA is TGTGCCAGCAGCCCCCGTGGTAGCTATGGCTACACCTTC. It specifies CASSPRGSYGYTF.

The chain has TRBV6-5 and TRBJ1-3; 10 bases align to TRBD1. The CDR3 sequence is 16 residues long. Trimming at V came to 2 bases and at J to 2 bases, leaving 3 bases not matched to a gene. In germline, CDR1 is MNHEY, CDR2 SVGAGI. The CDR3 region has the DNA TGTGCCAGCAGTTACGGGACAGGGGTCCCTGGAAACACCATATATTTT. Translating it yields CASSYGTGVPGNTIYF.

The chain is built from TRBV5-4 and TRBJ2-7, with D possibly TRBD2 on 6 matching bases. This CDR3 is 15 amino acids long. Germline V gene data show CDR1 as SGHNT and CDR2 as YYREEE (reference sequence). V gave up 0 bases and J gave up 5 bases, with 15 bases separating them. The CDR3 sequence is CASSLDGGDPHEQYF. In nucleotides, the CDR3 is TGTGCCAGCAGCTTGGATGGCGGGGACCCTCACGAGCAGTACTTC.